This T cell receptor beta chain was captured in a study of technical replicates of blood from several donors. Trimming shortened V by 6 bases and J by 2 bases, and 16 bases separated the two germline ends. The CDR3 sequence is 15 residues long. CDR1 GTSNPN and CDR2 SVGIG come from the germline V gene (reference sequence). Here immunoSEQ multiplex PCR was the method, and the copy in TCRdb shows in-frame clones only, minus some. The table has around 68,000 clones, about nine tenths seen once. This clonotype was obtained from a human donor in good health. Some clones in this sample may be carry-over from other donors' samples. Sequences were obtained from T cells isolated from PBMCs. The chain is built from TRBV30 and TRBJ1-4; D is unresolved. CDR3 residues: CACYGPHGTNEKLFF. The CDR3 DNA follows: TGTGCCTGTTACGGTCCCCACGGGACTAATGAAAAACTGTTTTTT.